This is a list of T cell receptor beta chains from one sample in a study of control samples from healthy donors and cancer patients. Only in-frame clones appear in the TCRdb table, and some are missing; sequencing was by immunoSEQ multiplex PCR. The profile shows approximately 82,000 clones, roughly 93% of them singletons. Material for sequencing was PBMCs. The receptors derive from a woman aged 40 to 50 with lung cancer. Both conserved end residues are part of each CDR3.

v_call	j_call	cdr3_aa
TRBV19	TRBJ1-6	CASSLDRELRSYNSPLHF
TRBV7-2	TRBJ2-7	CASSLEYSRFLGLYEQYF
TRBV2	TRBJ1-2	CARGQAKYYGYTF
TRBV11-2	TRBJ1-4	CASSLGEKLFF
TRBV18	TRBJ1-5	CASSPALDWYSNQPQHF
TRBV20-1	TRBJ1-4	CSASRVRGDTSWEKLFF
TRBV19	TRBJ2-1	CASSKGVRTEQFF
TRBV7-9	TRBJ1-4	CASRPTGTGGAKLFF
TRBV3-1/TRBV3-2	TRBJ1-1	CASSQVRGNTEAFF
TRBV3-1/TRBV3-2	TRBJ1-1	CASSLRTAFDTEAFF
TRBV5-6	TRBJ1-1	CASSLTGIAEAFF
TRBV10-2	TRBJ2-7	CASSSLDRGPNEQYF
TRBV2	TRBJ2-1	CASQASGAFNEQFF
TRBV9	TRBJ1-2	CASSDIDRGYGYTF
TRBV6-5	TRBJ2-1	CASSYGGGTYNEQFF
TRBV28	TRBJ1-2	CASRKTQGIGYGYTF
TRBV12-3/TRBV12-4	TRBJ1-3	CASSLAGDTIYF
TRBV5-1	TRBJ1-3	CASSKGDSGNTIYF
TRBV7-9	TRBJ2-3	CASSFPRWPSGDTDTQYF
TRBV12-5	TRBJ1-2	CASGKGQGNGYTF
TRBV4-2	TRBJ2-3	CASSQPSGGYTDTQYF
TRBV5-1	TRBJ1-4	CASSFGQGGEKLFF
TRBV2	TRBJ2-7	CASSGTSGGGDF
TRBV9	TRBJ2-3	CASSVLAVADTQYF
TRBV5-4	TRBJ1-2	CASSLGAVGGYGYTF
TRBV3-1/TRBV3-2	TRBJ2-5	CASSQITPGGKETQYF
TRBV5-1	TRBJ2-3	CASSLVAVRGTDTQYF
TRBV19	TRBJ1-5	CASSTSWGLGQPQHF
TRBV29-1	TRBJ2-3	CSVDLGADTQYF